The clone carrying this T cell receptor (beta chain) was detected ten times or more. A unique molecular identifier was attached to every TCR cDNA molecule. In TCRdb, the 5' RACE reads were re-called with MiXCR into one record per CDR3 protein. The sample includes 20,000 to 25,000 distinct CDR3 sequences, around 4.6% of them seen just once. The CDR3 has 16 amino acids. CDR1 and CDR2 (germline): SGHTA, FQGTGA. With 5 bases clipped from V and 3 bases from J, the junction kept 3 bases outside the gene matches. The time point denotes: sample taken at primary tumor resection. TCRs were sequenced from unsorted whole RNA of tumor, nontumor lung or PBMC. This sample was taken from a study of spatial heterogeneity in lung cancer. About the research overall: Each time, sequencing found more beta-chain sequences than alpha-chain sequences. The average appearance count of each unique TCR and UMI combination in raw reads was more than 8.5.

The TCR was taken from a male donor with early-stage non-small cell lung cancer. The chain employs TRBV7-3 and TRBJ2-2; the match to TRBD2 covers 13 bases. This specimen was PBMCs, taken at surgery. The CDR3 DNA sequence: TGTGCCAGCAGCCCGGGACTAGCGGGATACACCGGGGAGCTGTTTTTT. Protein product: CASSPGLAGYTGELFF.